A selection of T cell receptor beta chains follows, all from one sample in a study of tumor-infiltrating lymphocytes in primary liver carcinoma. TCRdb processed the multiplex PCR reads anew with MiXCR; each CDR3 protein has one entry. The sample holds a few hundred thousand distinct CDR3 sequences, about three fifths seen once. Sequencing used peripheral blood. These receptors came from a woman aged 30 to 39 with primary liver carcinoma and hepatitis B virus infection. Both conserved end residues are part of each CDR3. Each record gives: CDR3 DNA, CDR3 protein, J gene, clone size, D gene, V gene. The D gene is left open where the match is weak. Clone size, where shown, is once, few, many, or a class for clones that have expanded.

TGCAGCGTCCCGGGACTACAAGAGACCCAGTACTTC | CSVPGLQETQYF | TRBJ2-5 | many | TRBD2 | TRBV29-1
TGTGCCAGCAGCTTGGATGCGGGAGCCTACGAGCAGTTCTTC | CASSLDAGAYEQFF | TRBJ2-1 | . | TRBD2 | TRBV5-4
TGTGCAAGCAGTTACTCTATCCTAGGGGAGGCCCAGTACTTC | CASSYSILGEAQYF | TRBJ2-5 | . | . | TRBV6-6
TGTGCCAGCAGCCCCAACTGGGGAGTAAACAATGAGCAGTTCTTC | CASSPNWGVNNEQFF | TRBJ2-1 | . | . | TRBV7-9
TGTGTCAGCAGCTCCCCGCGGGGTGGCGAGCAGTACTTC | CVSSSPRGGEQYF | TRBJ2-7 | . | . | TRBV11-1
TGCGCCAGCAGCTTCGAGGGCTCTAATTCACGCCTCCACTTT | CASSFEGSNSRLHF | TRBJ1-6 | . | . | TRBV5-1
TGTGCCAGCAGCATGAGCTTTCCAGGGCGGCTGTACTTC | CASSMSFPGRLYF | TRBJ2-7 | . | . | TRBV6-1
TGTGCCAGCAGGACGACAGGTTACTACGAGCAGTACTTC | CASRTTGYYEQYF | TRBJ2-7 | many | . | TRBV6-5
TGTGCCAGCAGCCCGGTGGGGCAGCACAATGAGCAGTTCTTC | CASSPVGQHNEQFF | TRBJ2-1 | few | . | TRBV7-9
TGTGCCAGCAGCTTGGGGTTTGGGACAGGGAGGAACACTGAAGCTTTCTTT | CASSLGFGTGRNTEAFF | TRBJ1-1 | . | TRBD1 | TRBV5-8
TGTGCCAGCAGCATGGGGGCAGGGGCTAGAGTTGGCAATCAGCCCCAGCATTTT | CASSMGAGARVGNQPQHF | TRBJ1-5 | . | . | TRBV7-8
TGTGCCAGCACCCCTAGCAGGCCTTCCAACCCAGGGGCCAACGTCCTGACTTTC | CASTPSRPSNPGANVLTF | TRBJ2-6 | many | . | TRBV12-3/TRBV12-4
TGTGCCAGCAGTACGAGACTAGCGGGGGGTTTTCACTACAATGAGCAGTTCTTC | CASSTRLAGGFHYNEQFF | TRBJ2-1 | few | TRBD2 | TRBV28
TGTACCAGCGGCTTAGTACTAGCGGGTGAGCAGTTCTTC | CTSGLVLAGEQFF | TRBJ2-1 | . | TRBD2 | TRBV11-3
TGTGCCAGCAGCTTTTCCGGGAGGGGTAACACCAGGGAGCTGTTTTTT | CASSFSGRGNTRELFF | TRBJ2-2 | . | TRBD2 | TRBV11-2
TGTGCCAGCAGCATCTATTTTCGGCCCCAGCATTTT | CASSIYFRPQHF | TRBJ1-5 | . | . | TRBV7-9
TGTGCCAGCAGCGAAAGCAGGTATACTTACAAGCAGTACTTC | CASSESRYTYKQYF | TRBJ2-7 | . | . | TRBV11-2
TGTGCCAGCAGTTACTCCCTAGCGGGTCTGGAGACCCAGTACTTC | CASSYSLAGLETQYF | TRBJ2-5 | few | TRBD2 | TRBV6-5
TGTGCCAGCAGCTTGTGGGTCTCTGGGGCCAACATCCTGACTTTC | CASSLWVSGANILTF | TRBJ2-6 | . | . | TRBV5-5
TGTGCCAGCAGCCCCCAGGGGGGCGGGAACTATGGCTACACCTTC | CASSPQGGGNYGYTF | TRBJ1-2 | . | TRBD1 | TRBV14
TGTGCCAGTGGGACTGGCTTGGGCGAGCAGTACTTC | CASGTGLGEQYF | TRBJ2-7 | . | . | TRBV28
TGTGCCACCTCAGCAGAACCCATGGAGACCCAGTACTTC | CATSAEPMETQYF | TRBJ2-5 | . | . | TRBV11-2
TGTGCCAGCAGTTTCGTGAATAATTCACCCCTCCACTTT | CASSFVNNSPLHF | TRBJ1-6 | few | . | TRBV28
TGTGCCAGCAGACAGAGCCCCACAGATACGCAGTATTTT | CASRQSPTDTQYF | TRBJ2-3 | . | . | TRBV28
TGTGCCAGCAGCTTAGGAGGGACTATGAACACAGAAGCTTTCTTT | CASSLGGTMNTEAFF | TRBJ1-1 | . | . | TRBV11-3
TGTGCCTGTCTCCAGGGCAGGCGGGCTTTCTTT | CACLQGRRAFF | TRBJ1-1 | . | . | TRBV30
TGTGCCTGGAGTGTTGGGGGGCAATCCTACGAGCAGTACTTC | CAWSVGGQSYEQYF | TRBJ2-7 | . | . | TRBV30
TGTGTCCGCAGTTACTCGGGTCACACCCAAGAGACCCAGTACTTC | CVRSYSGHTQETQYF | TRBJ2-5 | . | . | TRBV6-6
TGTGCCAGCAGTTTAGGAGTCACAGATACGCAGTATTTT | CASSLGVTDTQYF | TRBJ2-3 | many | . | TRBV12-3/TRBV12-4
TGTGCCATCAGTGAGTTGGCGACTACAGACAGTGAGCAGTTCTTC | CAISELATTDSEQFF | TRBJ2-1 | . | . | TRBV10-3
TGTGCCAGCAGCCCCCAGGAGGGAGGGAGGCAGATGGAGACCCAGTACTTC | CASSPQEGGRQMETQYF | TRBJ2-5 | . | TRBD2 | TRBV6-1
TGTGCCACCACCGGGACGGAGAACACCGGGGAGCTGTTTTTT | CATTGTENTGELFF | TRBJ2-2 | many | . | TRBV12-3/TRBV12-4
TGTGCCAGCAGTTACGGTGGGGGAAGCTCCTACAATGAGCAGTTCTTC | CASSYGGGSSYNEQFF | TRBJ2-1 | many | . | TRBV6-2/TRBV6-3
TGTGCCAGCAGGAAGCGGGAGACCACCGGGGAGCTGTTTTTT | CASRKRETTGELFF | TRBJ2-2 | many | TRBD2 | TRBV12-3/TRBV12-4
TGTGCCAGCAGTTCCCGACAGGGGGGGTACACCGGGGAGCTGTTTTTT | CASSSRQGGYTGELFF | TRBJ2-2 | many | TRBD1 | TRBV12-3/TRBV12-4
TGTGCCTGGAGTTTACAGGGTTTTGAAGCTTTCTTT | CAWSLQGFEAFF | TRBJ1-1 | . | . | TRBV30
TGTGCCACCTGTAAAACTAGCAAAACTGCCAATGAGCAATTCTTC | CATCKTSKTANEQFF | TRBJ2-1 | few | . | TRBV24-1
TGTGCCAGCAGCTCCACCCGGGAGCTGTTTTTT | CASSSTRELFF | TRBJ2-2 | many | . | TRBV5-6
TGTGCCAGCAGCCCCTGGCGGACAGGCAGCACAGATACGCAGTATTTT | CASSPWRTGSTDTQYF | TRBJ2-3 | . | TRBD1 | TRBV7-9
TGTGCCAGCAGCCCCCGGGACGGCAGCTCCTATAATTCACCCCTCCACTTT | CASSPRDGSSYNSPLHF | TRBJ1-6 | many | . | TRBV11-2
TGTGCCAGCAGCAAACAGGGGGCCGACCAAGAGACTCAGTACTTC | CASSKQGADQETQYF | TRBJ2-5 | . | TRBD1 | TRBV11-2
TGTGCCAGCAGTAAGGGACTAGCGGTCCCCCATGAACAGTACTTC | CASSKGLAVPHEQYF | TRBJ2-7 | . | TRBD2 | TRBV6-6
TGTGCCAGCAGCTTGAAGAGGGCCCAAAGCGGGACCCAGTACTTC | CASSLKRAQSGTQYF | TRBJ2-5 | few | . | TRBV5-5
TGTGCCAGCAGTCCATTTTTAGGCGGAACCGGGGAGCTGTTTTTT | CASSPFLGGTGELFF | TRBJ2-2 | . | . | TRBV5-5
TGTGCCAGCAGCTCCAAAGGTGCAAATGCCAAAAACATTCAGTACTTC | CASSSKGANAKNIQYF | TRBJ2-4 | . | . | TRBV7-8
TGTGCCAGCAGCTTAGGGGCTAGCAAGGGAGACAATGATCAGTTCTTC | CASSLGASKGDNDQFF | TRBJ2-1 | . | . | TRBV7-8
TGTGCCAGCAGCTCCCAATTCAGGGGCACCGGGGAGCTGTTTTTT | CASSSQFRGTGELFF | TRBJ2-2 | few | . | TRBV5-4
TGCGCCAGCAGTGGATTCGTAGCGGGGAACACTGAAGCTTTCTTT | CASSGFVAGNTEAFF | TRBJ1-1 | many | . | TRBV10-2
TGCGCCAGCAGCCAAGGTCCGACTAGCGGGGCATACGAGCAGTACTTC | CASSQGPTSGAYEQYF | TRBJ2-7 | many | TRBD2 | TRBV4-1
TGTGCCAGCAGTTTCCGGTCCAAGAACACCGGGGAGCCGTTTTTT | CASSFRSKNTGEPFF | TRBJ2-2 | few | . | TRBV12-3/TRBV12-4
TGTGCCAGCAGCTTAGGCAATCGGAGCGGGAGGTTCACAGATACGCAGTATTTT | CASSLGNRSGRFTDTQYF | TRBJ2-3 | few | TRBD2 | TRBV5-5
TGCGCCAGCAGCCAAGGAGCGGGAGTATTCAATGAGCAGTTCTTC | CASSQGAGVFNEQFF | TRBJ2-1 | many | TRBD2 | TRBV4-1
TGTGCCAGCAGCTTAGGGGGGATAGCGGGTCACGAGCAGTACTTC | CASSLGGIAGHEQYF | TRBJ2-7 | many | TRBD2 | TRBV11-2